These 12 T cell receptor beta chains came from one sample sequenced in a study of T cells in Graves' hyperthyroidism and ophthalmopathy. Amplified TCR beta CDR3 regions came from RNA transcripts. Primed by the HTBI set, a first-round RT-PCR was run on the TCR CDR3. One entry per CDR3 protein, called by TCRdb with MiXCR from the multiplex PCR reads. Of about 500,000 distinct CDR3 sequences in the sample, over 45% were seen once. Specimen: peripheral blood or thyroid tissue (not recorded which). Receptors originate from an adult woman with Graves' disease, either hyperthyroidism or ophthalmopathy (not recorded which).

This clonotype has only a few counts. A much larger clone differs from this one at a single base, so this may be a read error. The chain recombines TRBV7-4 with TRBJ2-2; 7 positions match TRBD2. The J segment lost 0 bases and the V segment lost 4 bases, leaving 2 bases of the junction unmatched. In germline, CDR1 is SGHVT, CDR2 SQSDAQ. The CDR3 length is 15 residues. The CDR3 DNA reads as TGTGCCAGCAGCTACGGACTAGCGAACACCGGGGAGCTGTTTTTT. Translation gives CASSYGLANTGELFF.

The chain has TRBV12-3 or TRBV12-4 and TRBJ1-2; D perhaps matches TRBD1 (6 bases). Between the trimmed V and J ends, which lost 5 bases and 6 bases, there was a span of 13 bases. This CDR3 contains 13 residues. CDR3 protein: CASSPRGVDGYTF. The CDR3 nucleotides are TGTGCCAGCAGTCCTAGGGGGGTTGATGGCTACACCTTC.

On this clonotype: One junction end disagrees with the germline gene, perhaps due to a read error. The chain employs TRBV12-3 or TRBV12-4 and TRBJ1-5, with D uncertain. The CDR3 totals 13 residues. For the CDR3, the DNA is TGTGCCAGCAGTTTACAAGTCGCTCAGCCCCGGCATTTT. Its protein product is CASSLQVAQPRHF.

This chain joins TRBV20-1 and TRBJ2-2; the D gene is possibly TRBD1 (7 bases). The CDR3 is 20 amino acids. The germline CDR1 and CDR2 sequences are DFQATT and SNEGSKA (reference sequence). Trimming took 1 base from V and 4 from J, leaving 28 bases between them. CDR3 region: CSARGSAAGRGERITGELFF. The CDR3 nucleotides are TGCAGTGCTAGAGGATCGGCCGCCGGCAGGGGGGAGCGGATCACCGGGGAGCTGTTTTTT.

This CDR3 reads CASSMTLLSSYGYTF. The CDR3 region has the DNA TGTGCCAGTAGTATGACCCTCCTTTCGAGCTATGGCTACACCTTC. V is TRBV19 and J is TRBJ1-2; D is unclear. The V and J ends lost 3 bases and 4 bases respectively, with 15 bases between them. There are 15 residues in the CDR3. Per germline, CDR1 LNHDA and CDR2 SQIVND (reference sequence).

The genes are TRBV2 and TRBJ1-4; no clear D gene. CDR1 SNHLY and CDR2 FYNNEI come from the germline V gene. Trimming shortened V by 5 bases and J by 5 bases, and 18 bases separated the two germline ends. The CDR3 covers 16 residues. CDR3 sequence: CASSKRVHGRNEKLFF. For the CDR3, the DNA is TGTGCCAGCAGTAAAAGGGTCCACGGAAGGAATGAAAAACTGTTTTTT.

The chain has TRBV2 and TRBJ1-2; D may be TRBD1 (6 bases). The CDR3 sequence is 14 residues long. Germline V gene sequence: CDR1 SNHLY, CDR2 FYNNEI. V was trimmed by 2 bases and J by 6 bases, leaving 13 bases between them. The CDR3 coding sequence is TGTGCCAGCAGTGAATGGGCAGGGGACGATGGCTACACCTTC. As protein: CASSEWAGDDGYTF. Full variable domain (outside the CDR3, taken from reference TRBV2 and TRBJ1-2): EPEVTQTPSHQVTQMGQEVILRCVPISNHLYFYWYRQILGQKVEFLVSFYNNEISEKSEIFDDQFSVERPDGSNFTLKIRSTKLEDSAMYFCASSEWAGDDGYTFGSGTRLTVV.

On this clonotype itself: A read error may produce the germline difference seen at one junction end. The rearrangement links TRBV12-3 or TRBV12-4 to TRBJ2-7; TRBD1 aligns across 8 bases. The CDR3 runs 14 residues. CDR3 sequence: CASSLAGGAGEQYF. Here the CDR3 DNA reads TGTGCCAGCAGCTTAGCAGGGGGCGCGGGGGAGCAGTACTTC.

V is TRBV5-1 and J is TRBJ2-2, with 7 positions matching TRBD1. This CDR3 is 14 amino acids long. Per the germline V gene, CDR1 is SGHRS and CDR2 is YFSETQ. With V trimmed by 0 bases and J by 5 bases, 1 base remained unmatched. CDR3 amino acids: CASSLEQGTGELFF. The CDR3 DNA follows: TGCGCCAGCAGCTTGGAACAGGGGACCGGGGAGCTGTTTTTT. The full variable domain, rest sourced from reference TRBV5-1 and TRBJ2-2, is KAGVTQTPRYLIKTRGQQVTLSCSPISGHRSVSWYQQTPGQGLQFLFEYFSETQRNKGNFPGRFSGRQFSNSRSEMNVSTLELGDSALYLCASSLEQGTGELFFGEGSRLTVL.

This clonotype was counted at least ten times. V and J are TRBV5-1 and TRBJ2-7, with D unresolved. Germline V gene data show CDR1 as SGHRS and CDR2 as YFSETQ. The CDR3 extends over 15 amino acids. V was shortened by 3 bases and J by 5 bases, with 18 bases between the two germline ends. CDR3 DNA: TGCGCCAGCAGCTCCGATGGCAGGCATGGCAACGAGCAGTACTTC. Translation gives CASSSDGRHGNEQYF.

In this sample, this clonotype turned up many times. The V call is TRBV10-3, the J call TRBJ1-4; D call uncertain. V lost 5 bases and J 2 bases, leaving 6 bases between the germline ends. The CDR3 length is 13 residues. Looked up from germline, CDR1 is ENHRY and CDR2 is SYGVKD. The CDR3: CAISSSTNEKLFF. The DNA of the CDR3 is TGTGCCATCAGTTCCAGCACTAATGAAAAACTGTTTTTT.

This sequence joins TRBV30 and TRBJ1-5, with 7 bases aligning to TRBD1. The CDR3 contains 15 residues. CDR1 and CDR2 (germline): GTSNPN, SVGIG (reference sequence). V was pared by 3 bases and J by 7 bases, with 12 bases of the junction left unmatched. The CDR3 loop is CAWSRLDRVGQPQHF. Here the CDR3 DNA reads TGTGCCTGGAGCCGACTTGACAGGGTAGGACAGCCCCAGCATTTT. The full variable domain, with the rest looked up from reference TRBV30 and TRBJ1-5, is SQTIHQWPATLVQPVGSPLSLECTVEGTSNPNLYWYRQAAGRGLQLLFYSVGIGQISSEVPQNLSASRPQDRQFILSSKKLLLSDSGFYLCAWSRLDRVGQPQHFGDGTRLSIL.